This is a list of T cell receptor beta chains from one sample in a study of blood T cells in healthy people across ages. TCRdb called the 5' RACE reads again in MiXCR, with one record for every CDR3 protein. The sample has 1.4 million or so distinct CDR3 sequences; less than 45% are singletons. Sequencing input: blood. Every receptor here comes from a woman between 18 and 30 years old in good health. The CDR3 runs from the conserved cysteine through the conserved F or W. A D gene is named only where the DNA matches it firmly. Rows may omit the clone size; those that give it use once, few, many or a size class.

V gene: TRBV12-5
D gene: NA
J gene: TRBJ2-3
clone size: few
CDR3 DNA: TGTGCTAGTGGTTTGGGACCGGATTCGCAGTATTTT
CDR3 protein: CASGLGPDSQYF

V gene: TRBV6-2/TRBV6-3
D gene: TRBD2
J gene: TRBJ2-7
clone size: few
CDR3 DNA: TGTGCCAGCAGAGGACTAGCTTACCCCTACAATGAGCAGTACTTC
CDR3 protein: CASRGLAYPYNEQYF

V gene: TRBV7-2
D gene: NA
J gene: TRBJ2-7
clone size: few
CDR3 DNA: TGTGCCAGCAGCAGCGACAGGTGGGCTTACGAGCAGTACTTC
CDR3 protein: CASSSDRWAYEQYF

V gene: TRBV2
D gene: TRBD2
J gene: TRBJ2-3
clone size: few
CDR3 DNA: TGTGCCAGCGGAAGGACTAGCGGCACAGATACGCAGTATTTT
CDR3 protein: CASGRTSGTDTQYF

V gene: TRBV21-1
D gene: NA
J gene: TRBJ2-7
clone size: NA
CDR3 DNA: TGTGCCAGCAGCAAAGCCCCACCTAGCCTCTCCTACAATGAGCAGTACTTC
CDR3 protein: CASSKAPPSLSYNEQYF

V gene: TRBV4-3
D gene: NA
J gene: TRBJ1-4
clone size: NA
CDR3 DNA: TGCGTCAGCAGCCTTGAAGTAGGGAGAGCAAATGAAAAACTGTTTTTT
CDR3 protein: CVSSLEVGRANEKLFF

V gene: TRBV29-1
D gene: NA
J gene: TRBJ2-7
clone size: NA
CDR3 DNA: TGCAGCGTTTCCCGGGATTCCTACGAGCAGTACTTC
CDR3 protein: CSVSRDSYEQYF

V gene: TRBV29-1
D gene: TRBD2
J gene: TRBJ2-7
clone size: few
CDR3 DNA: TGCAGCGTTGAAATCGGCGGGAGTAACTACGAGCAGTACTTC
CDR3 protein: CSVEIGGSNYEQYF

V gene: TRBV4-1
D gene: TRBD1
J gene: TRBJ1-4
clone size: few
CDR3 DNA: TGCGCCAGCAGCAAGGGACAGCGAGAAAAACTGTTTTTT
CDR3 protein: CASSKGQREKLFF

V gene: TRBV7-4
D gene: NA
J gene: TRBJ2-7
clone size: NA
CDR3 DNA: TGTGCCAGCAGCTTAGTGGGGACATTCCGGTACGAGCAGTACTTC
CDR3 protein: CASSLVGTFRYEQYF

V gene: TRBV9
D gene: NA
J gene: TRBJ2-1
clone size: NA
CDR3 DNA: TGTGCCAGCAAAAGCCGTGCCATTGAGCAGTTCTTC
CDR3 protein: CASKSRAIEQFF

V gene: TRBV27
D gene: TRBD1
J gene: TRBJ2-7
clone size: NA
CDR3 DNA: TGTGCCAGCAGTCGTACCGGGACAGGGATCGAGCAGTACTTC
CDR3 protein: CASSRTGTGIEQYF

V gene: TRBV7-6
D gene: NA
J gene: TRBJ2-7
clone size: many
CDR3 DNA: TGTGCCAGCAGCTTAGGGGACACCTCCTACGAGCAGTACTTC
CDR3 protein: CASSLGDTSYEQYF

V gene: TRBV28
D gene: NA
J gene: TRBJ2-7
clone size: NA
CDR3 DNA: TGTGCCAGCAGTTTTTTCCCGGGACGTGGCTCCTACGAGCAGTACTTC
CDR3 protein: CASSFFPGRGSYEQYF

V gene: TRBV9
D gene: NA
J gene: TRBJ1-1
clone size: NA
CDR3 DNA: TGTGCCAGCAGCCCCTCCGACAGGCCTGATATATTTTCTTTCTTT
CDR3 protein: CASSPSDRPDIFSFF

V gene: TRBV2
D gene: NA
J gene: TRBJ1-6
clone size: NA
CDR3 DNA: TGTGCCAGCAGGTTGACAGGCCTACGTTCACCCCTCCACTTT
CDR3 protein: CASRLTGLRSPLHF

V gene: TRBV9
D gene: TRBD1
J gene: TRBJ2-6
clone size: few
CDR3 DNA: TGTGCCAGCAGCGGTAAAGTCGGACAGGTCTCTAACCCAGCCAACGTCCTGACTTTC
CDR3 protein: CASSGKVGQVSNPANVLTF

V gene: TRBV27
D gene: TRBD1
J gene: TRBJ1-1
clone size: NA
CDR3 DNA: TGTGCCAGCAGTCGTAGACGTACAGGGGACACTGAAGCTTTCTTT
CDR3 protein: CASSRRRTGDTEAFF

V gene: TRBV29-1
D gene: NA
J gene: TRBJ2-5
clone size: NA
CDR3 DNA: TGCAGCGCCCCTTGGGAGAGCCAAGAGACCCAGTACTTC
CDR3 protein: CSAPWESQETQYF

V gene: TRBV2
D gene: TRBD1
J gene: TRBJ2-1
clone size: NA
CDR3 DNA: TGTGCCAGCAGTCCCTCAGGGGGCCCTCTTGGCAATGAGCAGTTCTTC
CDR3 protein: CASSPSGGPLGNEQFF

V gene: TRBV5-1
D gene: NA
J gene: TRBJ2-3
clone size: NA
CDR3 DNA: TGCGCCAGCAGCTTCCTAGACGGCAGGGGTTCAGATACGCAGTATTTT
CDR3 protein: CASSFLDGRGSDTQYF

V gene: TRBV4-1
D gene: TRBD1
J gene: TRBJ1-5
clone size: few
CDR3 DNA: TGCGCCAGCAGCCAAGAGGGACAGCTCAATCAGCCCCAGCATTTT
CDR3 protein: CASSQEGQLNQPQHF

V gene: TRBV9
D gene: NA
J gene: TRBJ2-3
clone size: NA
CDR3 DNA: TGTGCCAGCAGCGTAGATCCATCAGATACGCAGTATTTT
CDR3 protein: CASSVDPSDTQYF

V gene: TRBV20-1
D gene: TRBD1
J gene: TRBJ2-5
clone size: few
CDR3 DNA: TGCAGTGCTAGGCGGACCGGGACAGCAAAAGAGACCCAGTACTTC
CDR3 protein: CSARRTGTAKETQYF

V gene: TRBV25-1
D gene: TRBD1
J gene: TRBJ1-1
clone size: NA
CDR3 DNA: TGTGCCAGCAGTGAGAGGTCCGGGACAGGGGGCTCTGAAGCTTTCTTT
CDR3 protein: CASSERSGTGGSEAFF

V gene: TRBV9
D gene: TRBD2
J gene: TRBJ2-5
clone size: once
CDR3 DNA: TGTGCCAGCAGCGGGTCTAGCGGGCAACAAGAGACCCAGTACTTC
CDR3 protein: CASSGSSGQQETQYF

V gene: TRBV6-5
D gene: NA
J gene: TRBJ1-1
clone size: few
CDR3 DNA: TGTGCCAGCAGTAGGGCCGGGCCCCTAAACACTGAAGCTTTCTTT
CDR3 protein: CASSRAGPLNTEAFF

V gene: TRBV21-1
D gene: NA
J gene: TRBJ2-1
clone size: NA
CDR3 DNA: TGTGCCAGCAGCAAAGTAGCTGGGACTAGCGGGAGGGCCGGGTTGGTTGAGCAGTTCTTC
CDR3 protein: CASSKVAGTSGRAGLVEQFF

V gene: TRBV12-3/TRBV12-4
D gene: TRBD1
J gene: TRBJ1-5
clone size: NA
CDR3 DNA: TGTGCCAGCAGCCAGGACAGGGTTTGGCAGCCCCAGCATTTT
CDR3 protein: CASSQDRVWQPQHF

V gene: TRBV7-2
D gene: NA
J gene: TRBJ2-2
clone size: NA
CDR3 DNA: TGTGCCAGCAGCTTAATCCCCGTGACAGACAACGCCGGGGAGCTGTTTTTT
CDR3 protein: CASSLIPVTDNAGELFF

V gene: TRBV14
D gene: NA
J gene: TRBJ2-1
clone size: NA
CDR3 DNA: TGTGCCAGCAGCCGCCGATCGGGACGATACAATGAGCAGTTCTTC
CDR3 protein: CASSRRSGRYNEQFF

V gene: TRBV9
D gene: TRBD1
J gene: TRBJ2-3
clone size: NA
CDR3 DNA: TGTGCCAGCAGCCCCCTCGGACAGGGTTCAGATACGCAGTATTTT
CDR3 protein: CASSPLGQGSDTQYF

V gene: TRBV4-3
D gene: NA
J gene: TRBJ1-1
clone size: NA
CDR3 DNA: TGCGCCAGCAGCCAAGATTTGGCCCAAAACACTGAAGCTTTCTTT
CDR3 protein: CASSQDLAQNTEAFF

V gene: TRBV28
D gene: NA
J gene: TRBJ2-1
clone size: few
CDR3 DNA: TGTGCCAGCAGTTTAACGTATGAGCAGTTCTTC
CDR3 protein: CASSLTYEQFF

V gene: TRBV6-2/TRBV6-3
D gene: NA
J gene: TRBJ2-5
clone size: few
CDR3 DNA: TGTGCCAGCAGGGATAGCGGCAAAAAAGAGACCCAGTACTTC
CDR3 protein: CASRDSGKKETQYF

V gene: TRBV28
D gene: NA
J gene: TRBJ2-3
clone size: NA
CDR3 DNA: TGTGCCAGCAGTTTAAGGGGAACAGGGCGGAGATTAACAGATACGCAGTATTTT
CDR3 protein: CASSLRGTGRRLTDTQYF

V gene: TRBV20-1
D gene: NA
J gene: TRBJ2-5
clone size: NA
CDR3 DNA: TGCAGTGCTAGAGAGCCCATAATCGGGGGTAGCCAAGAGACCCAGTACTTC
CDR3 protein: CSAREPIIGGSQETQYF